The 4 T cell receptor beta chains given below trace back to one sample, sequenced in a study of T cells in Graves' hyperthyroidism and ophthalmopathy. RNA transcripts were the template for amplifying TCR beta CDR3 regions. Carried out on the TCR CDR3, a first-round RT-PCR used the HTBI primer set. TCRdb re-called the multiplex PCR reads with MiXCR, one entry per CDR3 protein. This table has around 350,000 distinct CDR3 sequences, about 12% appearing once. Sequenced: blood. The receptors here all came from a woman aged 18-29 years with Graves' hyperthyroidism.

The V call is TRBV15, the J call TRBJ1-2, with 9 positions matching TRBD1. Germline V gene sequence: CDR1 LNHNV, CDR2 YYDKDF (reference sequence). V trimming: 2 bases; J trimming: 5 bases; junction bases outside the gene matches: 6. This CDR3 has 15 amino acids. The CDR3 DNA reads TGTGCCACCAGCAGATCCGGGACAGGGTGGTATGGCTACACCTTC. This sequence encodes CATSRSGTGWYGYTF.

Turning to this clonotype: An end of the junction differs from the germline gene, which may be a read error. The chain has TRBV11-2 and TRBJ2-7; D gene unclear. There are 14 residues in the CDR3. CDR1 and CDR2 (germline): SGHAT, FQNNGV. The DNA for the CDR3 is TGCGCCAGCAGCCAGTCCACCGGGTCCTACGAGCAGTACTTC. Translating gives CASSQSTGSYEQYF.

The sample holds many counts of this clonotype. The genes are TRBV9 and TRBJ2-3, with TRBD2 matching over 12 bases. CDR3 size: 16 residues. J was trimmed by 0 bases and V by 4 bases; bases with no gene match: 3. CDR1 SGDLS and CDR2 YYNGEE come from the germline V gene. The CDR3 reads CASSPGTSGSTDTQYF. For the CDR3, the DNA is TGTGCCAGCAGCCCAGGGACTAGCGGGAGCACAGATACGCAGTATTTT. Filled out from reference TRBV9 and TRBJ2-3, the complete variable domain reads DSGVTQTPKHLITATGQRVTLRCSPRSGDLSVYWYQQSLDQGLQFLIQYYNGEERAKGNILERFSAQQFPDLHSELNLSSLELGDSALYFCASSPGTSGSTDTQYFGPGTRLTVL.

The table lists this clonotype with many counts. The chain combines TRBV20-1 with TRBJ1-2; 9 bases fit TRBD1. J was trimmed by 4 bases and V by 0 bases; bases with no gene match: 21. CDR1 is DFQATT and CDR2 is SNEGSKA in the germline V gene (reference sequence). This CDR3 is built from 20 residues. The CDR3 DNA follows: TGCAGTGCTAGAGATAGACTACGAAGCCACAGGGGGCACAGGGGCTATGGCTACACCTTC. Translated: CSARDRLRSHRGHRGYGYTF.